The rows below give T cell receptor beta chains drawn from one sample of a study of blood T cell repertoires in COVID-19. Libraries were prepared by immunoSEQ multiplex PCR; TCRdb keeps only in-frame clonotypes and omits some of them. Here the sample spans under 90,000 clones, roughly 87% being singletons. Sequences were obtained from peripheral blood. The receptors originated from a woman aged 45-65 years with COVID-19, enrolled during active disease. CDR3s include the opening cysteine and the closing phenylalanine or tryptophan. D genes are given only for firm matches. Only some rows state a clone size, as once, few, many or a class for expanded clones.

V gene: TRBV6-5
D gene: -
clone size: -
J gene: TRBJ2-7
CDR3 DNA: TGTGCCAGCAGTTATAAGGGGGTTGAGCAGTACTTC
CDR3 protein: CASSYKGVEQYF

V gene: TRBV9
D gene: TRBD2
clone size: -
J gene: TRBJ2-7
CDR3 DNA: TGTGCCAGCAGCGGCAGGCCAGTGTTAGCGGGAGCCCCCTATGGCTACGAGCAGTACTTC
CDR3 protein: CASSGRPVLAGAPYGYEQYF

V gene: TRBV28
D gene: TRBD2
clone size: -
J gene: TRBJ2-7
CDR3 DNA: TGTGCCAGCAGTTTGGGGCACGGGAGGGGCGAGCAGTACTTC
CDR3 protein: CASSLGHGRGEQYF

V gene: TRBV3-1/TRBV3-2
D gene: -
clone size: -
J gene: TRBJ1-1
CDR3 DNA: TGTGCCAGCAGCCAAACACCGAACACTGAAGCTTTCTTT
CDR3 protein: CASSQTPNTEAFF

V gene: TRBV5-4
D gene: TRBD1
clone size: -
J gene: TRBJ2-5
CDR3 DNA: TGTGCCAGCAGCCCGGGGACAGCACAAGAGACCCAGTACTTC
CDR3 protein: CASSPGTAQETQYF

V gene: TRBV6-5
D gene: -
clone size: -
J gene: TRBJ1-2
CDR3 DNA: TGTGCCAGCAGGAACGAGGGAAGGGTCCATGGCTACACCTTC
CDR3 protein: CASRNEGRVHGYTF

V gene: TRBV19
D gene: TRBD2
clone size: once
J gene: TRBJ2-7
CDR3 DNA: TGTGCCAGTAGTTCTAGCGGGCCCTGGGAGCAGTACTTC
CDR3 protein: CASSSSGPWEQYF

V gene: TRBV12-3/TRBV12-4
D gene: -
clone size: -
J gene: TRBJ1-1
CDR3 DNA: TGTGCCAGCAGCCCCCGGGAGTACGACGCTTTCTTT
CDR3 protein: CASSPREYDAFF

V gene: TRBV13
D gene: TRBD2
clone size: once
J gene: TRBJ2-1
CDR3 DNA: TGTGCCAGCAGCTTAGAATTAGCGGGAGATAGAAATGAGCAGTTCTTC
CDR3 protein: CASSLELAGDRNEQFF

V gene: TRBV2
D gene: TRBD2
clone size: -
J gene: TRBJ2-5
CDR3 DNA: TGTGCCAGCAGTCCCTCTGGACTAGCGCTTCAAGAGACCCAGTACTTC
CDR3 protein: CASSPSGLALQETQYF

V gene: TRBV24-1
D gene: -
clone size: -
J gene: TRBJ2-3
CDR3 DNA: TGTGCCACCGGTAGAGGGAGACCCACAGATACGCAGTATTTT
CDR3 protein: CATGRGRPTDTQYF

V gene: TRBV28
D gene: TRBD2
clone size: -
J gene: TRBJ2-1
CDR3 DNA: TGTGCCAGCAGTTCTGCTAGCGGGAGCTCCTACAATGAGCAGTTCTTC
CDR3 protein: CASSSASGSSYNEQFF

V gene: TRBV7-2
D gene: -
clone size: -
J gene: TRBJ2-1
CDR3 DNA: TGTGCCAGCAGCTTAGACGGCGGTAGCTCCTACAATGAGCAGTTCTTC
CDR3 protein: CASSLDGGSSYNEQFF

V gene: TRBV7-8
D gene: -
clone size: once
J gene: TRBJ2-7
CDR3 DNA: TGTGCCAGCAGTGAAAGACCGCCCCCGGGTTACGAGCAGTACTTC
CDR3 protein: CASSERPPPGYEQYF

V gene: TRBV27
D gene: TRBD1
clone size: -
J gene: TRBJ2-2
CDR3 DNA: TGTGCCAGCACCCGGACAGGGGCGAACACCGGGGAGCTGTTTTTT
CDR3 protein: CASTRTGANTGELFF

V gene: TRBV2
D gene: -
clone size: -
J gene: TRBJ1-5
CDR3 DNA: TGTGCCAGCAGGGAACAGGGACTCCGCAATCAGCCCCAGCATTTT
CDR3 protein: CASREQGLRNQPQHF

V gene: TRBV4-1
D gene: TRBD2
clone size: -
J gene: TRBJ2-5
CDR3 DNA: TGCGCCAGCAGCCAAGGAGCGGGGGGCGGTGCGACCCAGTACTTC
CDR3 protein: CASSQGAGGGATQYF

V gene: TRBV7-2
D gene: TRBD2
clone size: -
J gene: TRBJ2-7
CDR3 DNA: TGTGCCAGCAGCCGTTCGGCGGGAGGCTCTAGTGAGCAGTACTTC
CDR3 protein: CASSRSAGGSSEQYF

V gene: TRBV5-4
D gene: TRBD1
clone size: -
J gene: TRBJ2-3
CDR3 DNA: TGTGCCAGCACTTGGGGGGCGACAGGGGGAGATACGCAGTATTTT
CDR3 protein: CASTWGATGGDTQYF

V gene: TRBV15
D gene: -
clone size: -
J gene: TRBJ2-1
CDR3 DNA: TGTGCCACCAGCAGAGATATAACTCCGGAGCAGTTCTTC
CDR3 protein: CATSRDITPEQFF

V gene: TRBV7-8
D gene: TRBD2
clone size: -
J gene: TRBJ2-2
CDR3 DNA: TGTGCCAGCCAGCGGGGTACGAACACCGGGGAGCTGTTTTTT
CDR3 protein: CASQRGTNTGELFF

V gene: TRBV12-2
D gene: -
clone size: -
J gene: TRBJ2-3
CDR3 DNA: TGTGCAAGTCGCTTACGACCCAGGTCAGCCGCAGATACGCAGTATTTT
CDR3 protein: CASRLRPRSAADTQYF

V gene: TRBV5-1
D gene: TRBD2
clone size: -
J gene: TRBJ2-2
CDR3 DNA: TGCGCCAGCACGACTTCTGGGACCAGCGGGAGACGGGGCGGGGAGCTGTTTTTT
CDR3 protein: CASTTSGTSGRRGGELFF

V gene: TRBV16
D gene: TRBD1
clone size: -
J gene: TRBJ1-1
CDR3 DNA: TGTGCCAGCAGCAGGGACAGGGGTTACACTGAAGCTTTCTTT
CDR3 protein: CASSRDRGYTEAFF

V gene: TRBV10-3
D gene: -
clone size: -
J gene: TRBJ1-2
CDR3 DNA: TGTGCCATCACAGGGGTTGCTAACTATGGCTACACCTTC
CDR3 protein: CAITGVANYGYTF

V gene: TRBV5-4
D gene: -
clone size: -
J gene: TRBJ1-1
CDR3 DNA: TGTGCCAGCAGCGCCGGGCCCGCGGGTGAAGCTTTCTTT
CDR3 protein: CASSAGPAGEAFF

V gene: TRBV19
D gene: -
clone size: -
J gene: TRBJ2-7
CDR3 DNA: TGTGCCAGTAGTATATCGGGTCATACCTACGAGCAGTACTTC
CDR3 protein: CASSISGHTYEQYF

V gene: TRBV5-4
D gene: -
clone size: -
J gene: TRBJ1-1
CDR3 DNA: TGTGCCAGCAGCTACGTTCAGGGGATCGGGACTGAAGCTTTCTTT
CDR3 protein: CASSYVQGIGTEAFF

V gene: TRBV14
D gene: TRBD1
clone size: -
J gene: TRBJ1-2
CDR3 DNA: TGTGCCAGCTCCCGAATAGGGGGCAACTATGGCTACACCTTC
CDR3 protein: CASSRIGGNYGYTF

V gene: TRBV2
D gene: -
clone size: -
J gene: TRBJ1-5
CDR3 DNA: TGTGCCAGCAGTGGTCAGGGAGGGCCGCCCCAGCATTTT
CDR3 protein: CASSGQGGPPQHF

V gene: TRBV2
D gene: -
clone size: -
J gene: TRBJ1-2
CDR3 DNA: TGTGCCAGCAAGCGAGAGGCAGGGGCTAACTATGGCTACACCTTC
CDR3 protein: CASKREAGANYGYTF

V gene: TRBV5-1
D gene: -
clone size: -
J gene: TRBJ1-5
CDR3 DNA: TGCGCCAGCAGCTTGGCGGGGGTAGGATCGGATCAGCCCCAGCATTTT
CDR3 protein: CASSLAGVGSDQPQHF

V gene: TRBV4-2
D gene: TRBD1
clone size: once
J gene: TRBJ1-2
CDR3 DNA: TGTGCCAGCAGCCAAGAGGGACAGGGGATCTATGGCTACACCTTC
CDR3 protein: CASSQEGQGIYGYTF

V gene: TRBV27
D gene: -
clone size: once
J gene: TRBJ2-7
CDR3 DNA: TGTGCCAGCAGTATGAACCCGCGGGACCCTGAACCCTACGAGCAGTACTTC
CDR3 protein: CASSMNPRDPEPYEQYF

V gene: TRBV19
D gene: -
clone size: -
J gene: TRBJ2-3
CDR3 DNA: TGTGCCAGTAGTTCGTTAGCGAACACAGATACGCAGTATTTT
CDR3 protein: CASSSLANTDTQYF

V gene: TRBV28
D gene: -
clone size: -
J gene: TRBJ2-2
CDR3 DNA: TGTGCCAGCATGGAGTCGTCGGCCGGGGAGCTGTTTTTT
CDR3 protein: CASMESSAGELFF